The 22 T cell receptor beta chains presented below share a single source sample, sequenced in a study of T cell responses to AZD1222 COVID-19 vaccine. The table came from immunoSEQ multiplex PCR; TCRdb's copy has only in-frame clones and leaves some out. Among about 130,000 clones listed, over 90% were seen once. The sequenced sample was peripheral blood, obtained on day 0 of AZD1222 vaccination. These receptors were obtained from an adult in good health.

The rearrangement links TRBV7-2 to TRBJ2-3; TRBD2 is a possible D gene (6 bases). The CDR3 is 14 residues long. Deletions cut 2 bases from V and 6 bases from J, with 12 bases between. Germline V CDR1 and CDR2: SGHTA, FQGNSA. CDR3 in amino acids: CASSLPEGRDTQYF. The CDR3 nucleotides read TGTGCCAGCAGCTTACCAGAGGGGAGGGATACGCAGTATTTT.

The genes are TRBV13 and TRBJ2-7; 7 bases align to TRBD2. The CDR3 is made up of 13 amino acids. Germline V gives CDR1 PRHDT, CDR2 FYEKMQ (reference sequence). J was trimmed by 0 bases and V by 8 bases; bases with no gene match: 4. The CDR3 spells CASGPSGSYEQYF. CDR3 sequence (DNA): TGTGCCAGCGGGCCTAGCGGCTCCTACGAGCAGTACTTC.

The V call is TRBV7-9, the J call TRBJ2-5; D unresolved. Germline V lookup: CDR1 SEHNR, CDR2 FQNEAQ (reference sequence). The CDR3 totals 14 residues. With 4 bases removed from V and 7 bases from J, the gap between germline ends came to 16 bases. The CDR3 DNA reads TGTGCCAGCAGCTCTAAAGGGCCGGCGTCGACCCAGTACTTC. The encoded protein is CASSSKGPASTQYF.

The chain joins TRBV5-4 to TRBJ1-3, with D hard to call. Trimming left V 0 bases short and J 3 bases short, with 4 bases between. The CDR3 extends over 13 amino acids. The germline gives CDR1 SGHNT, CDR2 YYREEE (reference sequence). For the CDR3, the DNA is TGTGCCAGCAGCTTGGACGTTGGAAACACCATATATTTT. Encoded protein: CASSLDVGNTIYF. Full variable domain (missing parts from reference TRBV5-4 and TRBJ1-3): ETGVTQSPTHLIKTRGQQVTLRCSSQSGHNTVSWYQQALGQGPQFIFQYYREEENGRGNFPPRFSGLQFPNYSSELNVNALELDDSALYLCASSLDVGNTIYFGEGSWLTVV.

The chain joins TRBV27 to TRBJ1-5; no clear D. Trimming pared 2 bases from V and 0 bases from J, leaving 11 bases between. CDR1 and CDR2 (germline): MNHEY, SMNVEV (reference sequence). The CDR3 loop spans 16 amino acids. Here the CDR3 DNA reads TGTGCCAGCAGTTTAGGTCCGGCCCATAGCAATCAGCCCCAGCATTTT. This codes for CASSLGPAHSNQPQHF.

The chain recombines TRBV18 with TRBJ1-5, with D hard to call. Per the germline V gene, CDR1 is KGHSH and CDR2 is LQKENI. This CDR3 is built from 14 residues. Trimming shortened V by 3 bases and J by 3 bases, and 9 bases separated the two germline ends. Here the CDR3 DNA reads TGTGCCAGCTCACCCAGGACGGACAATCAGCCCCAGCATTTT. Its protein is CASSPRTDNQPQHF. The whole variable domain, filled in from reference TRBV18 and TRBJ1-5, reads NAGVMQNPRHLVRRRGQEARLRCSPMKGHSHVYWYRQLPEEGLKFMVYLQKENIIDESGMPKERFSAEFPKEGPSILRIQQVVRGDSAAYFCASSPRTDNQPQHFGDGTRLSIL.

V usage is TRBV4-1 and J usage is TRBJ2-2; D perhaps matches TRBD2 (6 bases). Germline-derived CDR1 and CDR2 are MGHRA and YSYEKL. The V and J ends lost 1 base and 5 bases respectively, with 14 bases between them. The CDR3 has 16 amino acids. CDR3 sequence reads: CASSQVVGRGTGELFF. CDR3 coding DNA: TGCGCCAGCAGCCAAGTGGTCGGGAGAGGGACCGGGGAGCTGTTTTTT.

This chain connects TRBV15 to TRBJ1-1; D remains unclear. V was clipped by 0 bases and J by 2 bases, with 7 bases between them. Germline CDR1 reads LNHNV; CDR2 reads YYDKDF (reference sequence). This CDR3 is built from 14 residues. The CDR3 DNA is TGTGCCACCAGCAGAGATCACGATAACACTGAAGCTTTCTTT. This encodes CATSRDHDNTEAFF.

In DNA, the CDR3 is TGTGCCAGCAGTTACGCTCCAGGGGCCCCCGGTACGCAGTATTTT. It is translated as CASSYAPGAPGTQYF. V is TRBV6-6 and J is TRBJ2-3; possibly TRBD1 for D (6 bases). CDR3 length equals 15 residues. V lost 2 bases and J lost 8, with 17 bases in between. Per germline, CDR1 MNHNY and CDR2 SVGAGI (reference sequence).

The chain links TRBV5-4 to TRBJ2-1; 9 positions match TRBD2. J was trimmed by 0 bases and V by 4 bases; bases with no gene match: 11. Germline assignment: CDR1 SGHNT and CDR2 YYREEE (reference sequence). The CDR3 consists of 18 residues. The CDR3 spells CASSRGSSGGYSYNEQFF. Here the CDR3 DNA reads TGTGCCAGCAGCCGGGGGAGTAGCGGGGGTTACTCCTACAATGAGCAGTTCTTC. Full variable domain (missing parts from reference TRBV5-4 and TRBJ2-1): ETGVTQSPTHLIKTRGQQVTLRCSSQSGHNTVSWYQQALGQGPQFIFQYYREEENGRGNFPPRFSGLQFPNYSSELNVNALELDDSALYLCASSRGSSGGYSYNEQFFGPGTRLTVL.

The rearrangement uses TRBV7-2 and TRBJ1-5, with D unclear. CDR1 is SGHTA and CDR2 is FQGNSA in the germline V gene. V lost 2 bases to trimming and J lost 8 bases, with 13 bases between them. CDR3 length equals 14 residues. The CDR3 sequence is CASSLMGSGEPQHF. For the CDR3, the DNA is TGTGCCAGCAGCTTAATGGGCTCCGGGGAGCCCCAGCATTTT.

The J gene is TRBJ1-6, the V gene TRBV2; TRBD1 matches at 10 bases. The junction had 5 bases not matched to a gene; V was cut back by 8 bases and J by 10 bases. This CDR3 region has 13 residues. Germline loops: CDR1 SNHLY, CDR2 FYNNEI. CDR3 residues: CASGQGVGSPLHF. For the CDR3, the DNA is TGTGCCAGCGGACAGGGGGTGGGGTCACCCCTCCACTTT.

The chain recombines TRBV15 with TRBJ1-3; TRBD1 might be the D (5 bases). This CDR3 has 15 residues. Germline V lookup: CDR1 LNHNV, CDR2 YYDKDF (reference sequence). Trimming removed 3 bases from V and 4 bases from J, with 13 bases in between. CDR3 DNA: TGTGCCACCAGCAGGGCCAGGGCGACCGGAAACACCATATATTTT. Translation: CATSRARATGNTIYF.

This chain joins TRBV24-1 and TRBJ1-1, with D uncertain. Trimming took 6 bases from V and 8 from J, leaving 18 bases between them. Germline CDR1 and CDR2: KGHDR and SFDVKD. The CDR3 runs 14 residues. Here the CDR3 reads CATSSGRDLAEAFF. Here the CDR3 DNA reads TGTGCCACCAGTAGTGGAAGGGATCTTGCCGAAGCTTTCTTT.

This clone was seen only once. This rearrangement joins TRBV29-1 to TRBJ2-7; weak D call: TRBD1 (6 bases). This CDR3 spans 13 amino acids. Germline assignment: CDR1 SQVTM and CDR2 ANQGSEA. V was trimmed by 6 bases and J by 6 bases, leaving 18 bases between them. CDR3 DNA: TGCAGCGTGCCCAGCTTGGACAGTGTCGAGCAGTACTTC. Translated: CSVPSLDSVEQYF.

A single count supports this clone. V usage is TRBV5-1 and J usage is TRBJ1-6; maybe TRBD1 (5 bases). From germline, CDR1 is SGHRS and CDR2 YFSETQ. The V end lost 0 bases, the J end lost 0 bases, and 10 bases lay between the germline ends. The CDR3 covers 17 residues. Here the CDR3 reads CASSLAGASSYNSPLHF. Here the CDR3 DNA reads TGCGCCAGCAGCTTGGCCGGGGCGAGCTCCTATAATTCACCCCTCCACTTT.

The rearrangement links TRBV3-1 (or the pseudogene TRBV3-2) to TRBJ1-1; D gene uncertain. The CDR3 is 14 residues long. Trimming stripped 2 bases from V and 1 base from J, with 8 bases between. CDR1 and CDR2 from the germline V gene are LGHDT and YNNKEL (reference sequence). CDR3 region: CASSQKRKNTEAFF. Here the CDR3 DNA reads TGTGCCAGCAGCCAAAAGAGGAAGAACACTGAAGCTTTCTTT.

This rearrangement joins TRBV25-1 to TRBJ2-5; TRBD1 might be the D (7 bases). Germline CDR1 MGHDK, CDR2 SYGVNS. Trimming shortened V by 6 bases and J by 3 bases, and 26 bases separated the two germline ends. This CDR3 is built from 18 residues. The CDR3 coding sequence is TGTGCCAGCAGCAACACTTCGGGGGTAGGGGACAGAAAAGAGACCCAGTACTTC. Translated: CASSNTSGVGDRKETQYF.

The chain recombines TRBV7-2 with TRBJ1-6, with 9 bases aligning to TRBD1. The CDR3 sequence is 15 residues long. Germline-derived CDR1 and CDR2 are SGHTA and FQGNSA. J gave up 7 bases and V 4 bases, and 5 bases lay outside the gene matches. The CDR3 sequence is CASSSGQGQNSPLHF. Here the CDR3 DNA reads TGTGCCAGCAGCTCTGGACAGGGGCAAAATTCACCCCTCCACTTT. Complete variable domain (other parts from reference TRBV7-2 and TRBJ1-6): GAGVSQSPSNKVTEKGKDVELRCDPISGHTALYWYRQSLGQGLEFLIYFQGNSAPDKSGLPSDRFSAERTGGSVSTLTIQRTQQEDSAVYLCASSSGQGQNSPLHFGNGTRLTVT.

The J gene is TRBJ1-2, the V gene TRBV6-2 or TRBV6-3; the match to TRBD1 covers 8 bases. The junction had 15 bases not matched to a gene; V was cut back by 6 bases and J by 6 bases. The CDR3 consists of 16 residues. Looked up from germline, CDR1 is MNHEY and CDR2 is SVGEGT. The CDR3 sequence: CASSPGQEKRGNGYTF. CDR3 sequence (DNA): TGTGCCAGCAGCCCGGGACAGGAGAAAAGAGGAAATGGCTACACCTTC.

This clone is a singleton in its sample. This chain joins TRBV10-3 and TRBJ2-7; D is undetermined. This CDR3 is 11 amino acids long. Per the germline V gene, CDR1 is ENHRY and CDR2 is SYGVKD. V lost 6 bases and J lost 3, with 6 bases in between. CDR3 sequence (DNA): TGTGCCATCAGCGCCCTCTACGAGCAGTACTTC. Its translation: CAISALYEQYF.

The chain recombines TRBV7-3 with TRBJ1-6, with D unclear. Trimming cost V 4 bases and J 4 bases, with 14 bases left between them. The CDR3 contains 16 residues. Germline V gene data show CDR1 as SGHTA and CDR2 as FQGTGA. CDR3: CASSSSSTVYNSPLHF. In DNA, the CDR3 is TGTGCCAGCAGCTCATCCTCTACAGTATATAATTCACCCCTCCACTTT. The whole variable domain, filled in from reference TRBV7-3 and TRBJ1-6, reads GAGVSQTPSNKVTEKGKYVELRCDPISGHTALYWYRQSLGQGPEFLIYFQGTGAADDSGLPNDRFFAVRPEGSVSTLKIQRTERGDSAVYLCASSSSSTVYNSPLHFGNGTRLTVT.